This T cell receptor beta chain was obtained from a study of T cell responses to AZD1222 COVID-19 vaccine. Study-level results: Regions 160-218 and 743-854 dominated among vaccine-associated CD4 TCRs spanning spike. Seropositive at baseline were only a handful of AZD1222 recipients. Reportedly, nearly half of unique spike TCRs recognized epitopes outside B.1.351/B.1.1.7 mutations.

After removal of 5 bases from V and 6 bases from J, the junction contained 9 bases not matched to a gene. The CDR3 contains 16 residues. Germline loops: CDR1 MNHEY, CDR2 SMNVEV (reference sequence). Sequencing was performed with immunoSEQ multiplex PCR; in TCRdb, only in-frame clones are kept and a portion is missing. The sample has around 120,000 clones; more than 85% are singletons. This clone is a singleton in its sample. Its antigen is currently unknown. V usage is TRBV27 and J usage is TRBJ2-2; 10 nucleotides match TRBD2. The sequences come from peripheral blood, collected on day 0 of AZD1222 vaccination. This clonotype was obtained from an adult in good health. The DNA of the CDR3 is TGTGCCAGCAGTCCCTCCGGGACTAGCGTCCCCGGGGAGCTGTTTTTT. It is translated as CASSPSGTSVPGELFF.